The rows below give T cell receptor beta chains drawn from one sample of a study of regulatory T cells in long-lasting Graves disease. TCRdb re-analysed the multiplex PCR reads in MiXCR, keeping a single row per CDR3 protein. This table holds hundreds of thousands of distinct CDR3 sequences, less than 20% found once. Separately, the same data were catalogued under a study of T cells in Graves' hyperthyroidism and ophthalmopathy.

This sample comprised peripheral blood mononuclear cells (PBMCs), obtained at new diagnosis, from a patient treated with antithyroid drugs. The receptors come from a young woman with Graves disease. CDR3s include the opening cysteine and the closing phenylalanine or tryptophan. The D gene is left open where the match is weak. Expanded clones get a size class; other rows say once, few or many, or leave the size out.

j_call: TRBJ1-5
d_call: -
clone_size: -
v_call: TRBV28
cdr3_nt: TGTGCCAGCAGTTTAACTGGTGCCACTCAGCCCCAGCATTTT
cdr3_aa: CASSLTGATQPQHF

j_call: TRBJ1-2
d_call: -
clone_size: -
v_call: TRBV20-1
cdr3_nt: TGCAGTGCTGGCAGGGCAGATGGCTACACCTTC
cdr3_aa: CSAGRADGYTF

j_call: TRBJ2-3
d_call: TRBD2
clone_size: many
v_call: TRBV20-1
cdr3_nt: TGCAGTGCTAGCCTAGCGGGTCCCCCAGATACGCAGTATTTT
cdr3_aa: CSASLAGPPDTQYF

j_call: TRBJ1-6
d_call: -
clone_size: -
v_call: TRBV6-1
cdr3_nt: TGTGCCAGCAGTCGACAGGCTCGTTCACCCCTCCACTTT
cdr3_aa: CASSRQARSPLHF

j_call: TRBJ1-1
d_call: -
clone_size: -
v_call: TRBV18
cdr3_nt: TGTGCCAGCTCAATGGCGGGATCCGGGAACACTGAAGCTTTCTTT
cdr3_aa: CASSMAGSGNTEAFF

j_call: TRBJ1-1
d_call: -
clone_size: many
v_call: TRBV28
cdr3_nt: TGTGCCAGCAGTTTATGGGGCGGGGGTATCGCTTTCTTT
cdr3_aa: CASSLWGGGIAFF

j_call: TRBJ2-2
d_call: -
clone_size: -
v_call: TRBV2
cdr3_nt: TGTGCCAGCAGTGAGAGGGCGGGATACACCGGGGAGCTGTTTTTT
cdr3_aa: CASSERAGYTGELFF

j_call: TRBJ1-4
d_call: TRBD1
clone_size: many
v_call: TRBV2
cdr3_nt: TGTGCCAGCAGTGAAGACAGGGGGGGGGAAAAACTGTTTTTT
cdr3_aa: CASSEDRGGEKLFF

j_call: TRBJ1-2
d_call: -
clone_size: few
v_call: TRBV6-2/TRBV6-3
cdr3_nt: TGTGCCAGCAGTTTAGGGGGGGGGGGCTACGCCTTC
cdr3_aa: CASSLGGGGYAF

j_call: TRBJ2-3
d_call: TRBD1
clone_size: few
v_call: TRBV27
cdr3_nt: TGTGCCAGCAGTCCCTCCCTATCACCGGGACAGGGTCCAGATACGCAGTATTTT
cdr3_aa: CASSPSLSPGQGPDTQYF

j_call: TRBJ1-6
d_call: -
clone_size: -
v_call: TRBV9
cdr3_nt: TGTGCCAGCAGCCCCCCGATTGGAGACCGGGCCCTCCACTTT
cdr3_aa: CASSPPIGDRALHF

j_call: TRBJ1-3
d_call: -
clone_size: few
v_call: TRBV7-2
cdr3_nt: TGTGCCAGCAGCTTAGCCTCAGGGACCCTTGGAAACACCATATATTTT
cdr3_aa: CASSLASGTLGNTIYF

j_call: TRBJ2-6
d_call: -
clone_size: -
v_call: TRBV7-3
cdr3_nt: TGTGCCAGCAGCTTAAGACAGGACCTGAGTGGGGCCAACGTCCTGACTTTC
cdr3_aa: CASSLRQDLSGANVLTF

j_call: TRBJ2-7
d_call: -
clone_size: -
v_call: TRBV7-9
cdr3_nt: TGTGCCAGCAGCCCGAATTGGACGGCGCACTACGAGCAGTGCTTC
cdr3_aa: CASSPNWTAHYEQCF

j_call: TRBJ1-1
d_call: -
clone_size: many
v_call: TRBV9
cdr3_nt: TGTGCCAGCAGCCCAGGGACACCCTCTAGGGGCACTGAAGCTTTCTTT
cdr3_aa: CASSPGTPSRGTEAFF

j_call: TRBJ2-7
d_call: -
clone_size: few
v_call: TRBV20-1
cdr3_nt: TGCAGTGCTAGAGACCCTCTTGGGACTTCCGACGAGCAGTACTTC
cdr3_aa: CSARDPLGTSDEQYF

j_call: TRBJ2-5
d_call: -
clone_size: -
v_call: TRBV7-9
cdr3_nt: TGTGCCAGCAGCGTAGACGCGGGGAGAGAGACCCAGTACTTC
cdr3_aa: CASSVDAGRETQYF

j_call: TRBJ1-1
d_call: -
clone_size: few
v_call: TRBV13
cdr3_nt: TGTGCCAGCAGCTTAGAAACCGGGCAGATTGACGCTTTCTTT
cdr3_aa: CASSLETGQIDAFF

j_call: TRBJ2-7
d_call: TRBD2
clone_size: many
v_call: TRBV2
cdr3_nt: TGTGCCAGCCGCGGGGGAAACTACGAGCAGTACTTC
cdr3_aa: CASRGGNYEQYF

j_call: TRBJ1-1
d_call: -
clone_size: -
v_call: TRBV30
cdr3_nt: TGTGCCTGGTCCCGGATGGAGAACACTGAAGCTTTCTTT
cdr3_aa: CAWSRMENTEAFF

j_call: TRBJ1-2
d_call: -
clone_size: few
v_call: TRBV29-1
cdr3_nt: TGCAGCGTCGGAAGTTTATTTAGGGGCTACACCTTC
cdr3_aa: CSVGSLFRGYTF

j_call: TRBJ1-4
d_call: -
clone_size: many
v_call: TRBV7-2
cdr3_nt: TGTGCCAGCAGCTTATGGGCTAATGAAAAACTGTTTTTT
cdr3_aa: CASSLWANEKLFF

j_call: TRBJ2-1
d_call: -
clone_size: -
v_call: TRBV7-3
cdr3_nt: TGTGCCAGCAGCTTAACCGGGAGTCTAAGCTCCTACAATGAGCAGTTCTTC
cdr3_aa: CASSLTGSLSSYNEQFF

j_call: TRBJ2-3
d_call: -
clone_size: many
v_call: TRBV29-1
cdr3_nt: TGCAGCGTTGTCGGGGCACTTACAGATACGCAGTATTTT
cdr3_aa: CSVVGALTDTQYF

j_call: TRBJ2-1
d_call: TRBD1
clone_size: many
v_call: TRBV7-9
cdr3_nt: TGTGCCAGCAGCCCGCCCTCGGGACAGGAACGCAATGAGCAGTTCTTC
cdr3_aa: CASSPPSGQERNEQFF

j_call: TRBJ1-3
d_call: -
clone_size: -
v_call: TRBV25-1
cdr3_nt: TGTGCCAGCAGTGAAACTGGAGGGGCTTTCTCTGGAAACACCATATATTTT
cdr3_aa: CASSETGGAFSGNTIYF

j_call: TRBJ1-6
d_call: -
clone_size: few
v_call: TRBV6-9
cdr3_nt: TGTGCCAGCAGTTACGGGTCCACCGGGATTTATTCACCCCTCCACTTT
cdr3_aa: CASSYGSTGIYSPLHF

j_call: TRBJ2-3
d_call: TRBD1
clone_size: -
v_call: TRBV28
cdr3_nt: TGTGCCAGCAGCTCGACAGGGGAAGCAGATACGCAGTATTTT
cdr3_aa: CASSSTGEADTQYF

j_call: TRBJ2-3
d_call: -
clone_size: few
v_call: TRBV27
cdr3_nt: TGTGCCAGCACATCCAGATCCCGCACAGATACGCAGTATTTT
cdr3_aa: CASTSRSRTDTQYF

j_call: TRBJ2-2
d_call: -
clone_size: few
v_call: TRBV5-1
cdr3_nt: TGCGCCAGCAGCTTATTAGCTGTTGGGGGAGCGTCCACCGGGGAGCTGTTTTTT
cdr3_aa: CASSLLAVGGASTGELFF

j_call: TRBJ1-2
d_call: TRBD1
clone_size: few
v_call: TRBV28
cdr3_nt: TGTGCCAGCATGATTAGGGACAGGGGCAATGGCTACACCTTC
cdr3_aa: CASMIRDRGNGYTF

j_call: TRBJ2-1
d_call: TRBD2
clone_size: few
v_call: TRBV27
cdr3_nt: TGTGCCAGCAGCCGGACTAGCGGGACTCGTGAGCAGTTCTTC
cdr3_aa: CASSRTSGTREQFF

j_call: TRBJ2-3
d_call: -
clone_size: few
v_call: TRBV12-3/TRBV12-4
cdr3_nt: TGTGCCAGCAGCCGAGCCGGGACTTGGGAGGCAGATACGCAGTATTTT
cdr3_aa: CASSRAGTWEADTQYF

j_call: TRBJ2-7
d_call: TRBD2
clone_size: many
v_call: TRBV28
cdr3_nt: TGTGCCAGCAGTACGCCTAGCGGGAGGTTGTACGAGCAGTACTTC
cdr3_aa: CASSTPSGRLYEQYF

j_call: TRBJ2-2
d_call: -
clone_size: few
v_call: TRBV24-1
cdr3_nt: TGTGCCACCAGTGTTGCTTGGAACACCGGGGAGCTGTTTTTT
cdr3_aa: CATSVAWNTGELFF

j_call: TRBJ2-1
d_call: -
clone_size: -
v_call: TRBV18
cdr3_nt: TGTGCCAGCTCACTAAGACTAGGATCCTACAATGAGCAGTTCTTC
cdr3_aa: CASSLRLGSYNEQFF

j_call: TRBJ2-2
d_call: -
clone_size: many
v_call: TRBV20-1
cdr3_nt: TGCAGTGCTAGAGGGGAGAGGGACACCGGGGAGCTGTTTTTT
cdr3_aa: CSARGERDTGELFF

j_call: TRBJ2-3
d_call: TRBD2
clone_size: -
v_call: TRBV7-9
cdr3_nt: TGTGCCAGCAGCTTCTTACTAGCGGGAGACACAGATACGCAGTATTTT
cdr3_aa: CASSFLLAGDTDTQYF

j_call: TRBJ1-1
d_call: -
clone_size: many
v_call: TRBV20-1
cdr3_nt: TGCAGTGCTTGGGGAGTGACTGAAGCTTTCTTT
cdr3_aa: CSAWGVTEAFF

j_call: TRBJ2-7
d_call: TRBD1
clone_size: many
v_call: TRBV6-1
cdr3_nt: TGTGCCAGCAGTCGACGGACAGGGGAAAAGGAAGAGCAGTACTTC
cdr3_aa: CASSRRTGEKEEQYF

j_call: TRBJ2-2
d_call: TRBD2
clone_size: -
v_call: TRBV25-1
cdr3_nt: TGTGCCAGCAGAGGACTAGCGGAGAGCACCGGGGAGCTGTTTTTT
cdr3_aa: CASRGLAESTGELFF

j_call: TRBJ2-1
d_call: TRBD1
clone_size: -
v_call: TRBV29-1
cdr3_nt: TGCAGCACATCGGGACAGGGAATCTACAATGAGCAGTTCTTC
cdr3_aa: CSTSGQGIYNEQFF

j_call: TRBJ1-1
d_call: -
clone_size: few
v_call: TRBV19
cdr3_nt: TGTGCCACCGGGCGGAGAGGAGGGATGAACACTGAAGCTTTCTTT
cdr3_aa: CATGRRGGMNTEAFF

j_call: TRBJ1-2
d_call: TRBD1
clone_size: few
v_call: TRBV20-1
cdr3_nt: TGCAGTGCTAGGGGACAGGGTAGCTATGGCTACACCTTC
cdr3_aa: CSARGQGSYGYTF

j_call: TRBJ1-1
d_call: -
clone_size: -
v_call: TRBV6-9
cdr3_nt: TGTGCCAGCAGTTACGGGGGGGGGAGCACTGAAGCTTTCTTT
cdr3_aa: CASSYGGGSTEAFF

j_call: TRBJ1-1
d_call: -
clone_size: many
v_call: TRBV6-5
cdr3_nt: TGTGCCAGCAGTTCCCCAGGACATGCTGATGAAGCTTTCTTT
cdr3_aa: CASSSPGHADEAFF

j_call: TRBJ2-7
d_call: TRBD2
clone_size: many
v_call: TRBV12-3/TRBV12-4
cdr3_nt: TGTGCCAGCAGTTTAAGACGGGGGAGCGGGAGCGGCGAGCAGTACTTC
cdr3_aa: CASSLRRGSGSGEQYF

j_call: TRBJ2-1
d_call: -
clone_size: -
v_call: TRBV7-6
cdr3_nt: TGTGCCAGCAGCTTAGAGCTCCCCGGCAATGAGCAGTTCTTC
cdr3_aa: CASSLELPGNEQFF

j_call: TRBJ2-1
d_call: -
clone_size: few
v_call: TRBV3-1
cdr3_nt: TGTGCCAGCACCTCCATGGGGACTTTTAACAATGAGCAGTTCTTC
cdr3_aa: CASTSMGTFNNEQFF